This entry describes one T cell receptor (beta chain). Its target is unknown. The PCR was carried out with 60 Vbeta primers and 13 Jbeta primers. Profiling relied on immunoSEQ multiplex PCR, and the TCRdb table lists in-frame clones only, not all of them. The data hold some 180,000 clones, with roughly 74% observed a single time. The data belong to a study of cytomegalovirus exposure and HLA in healthy donors. Across the study: Previous work identified 95 million to 140 million unique TCR beta sequences from roughly 180 million T cells. The Caucasian-associated ancestry cluster held 65% to 90% of 350 to 450 genotyped donors. Whole-study findings and limits: Analysis was performed later, and it showed HLA-associated TCR beta chains to be more clonally expanded than equally common others.

The source material was PBMCs. This sequence originates from a woman under 40 in good health and CMV-seronegative.

The DNA of the CDR3 is TGTGCCAGCAGCTTAACTACCCTTGGGACAGGGGGCGCTGGGGCCAACGTCCTGACTTTC. Residues: CASSLTTLGTGGAGANVLTF. J is TRBJ2-6 and V is TRBV7-3, with 12 bases lining up with TRBD1. This CDR3 has 20 residues. The germline V gene has CDR1 SGHTA and CDR2 FQGTGA. After removal of 0 bases from V and 2 bases from J, the junction contained 8 bases not matched to a gene.